The 30 T cell receptor beta chains below come from one sample, sequenced in a study of T cell repertoires in cytomegalovirus infection. TCRdb ran MiXCR on the reads and lists one entry per CDR3 protein. The data show some 180,000 distinct CDR3 sequences, about a tenth seen once. The sample taken for sequencing was PBMCs. The receptors were sampled from a human donor in good health (CMV status not recorded). Some clones in this sample may be carry-over from other donors' samples.

V usage is TRBV20-1 and J usage is TRBJ2-3, with D possibly TRBD2 on 6 matching bases. Germline loops: CDR1 DFQATT, CDR2 SNEGSKA (reference sequence). V was shortened by 1 base and J by 1 base, with 21 bases between the two germline ends. There are 18 residues in the CDR3. The CDR3 spells CSARGIVFGSSGTDTQYF. The CDR3 DNA is TGCAGTGCTAGAGGGATCGTCTTCGGGTCTAGCGGCACAGATACGCAGTATTTT.

This rearrangement joins TRBV28 to TRBJ2-2; D gene ambiguous. Germline-derived CDR1 and CDR2 are MDHEN and SYDVKM. Trimming pared 0 bases from V and 4 bases from J, leaving 3 bases between. This CDR3 has 13 residues. The CDR3 coding sequence is TGTGCCAGCAGTTTATGGGCCACCGGGGAGCTGTTTTTT. Protein: CASSLWATGELFF. The full variable domain, with the rest looked up from reference TRBV28 and TRBJ2-2, is DVKVTQSSRYLVKRTGEKVFLECVQDMDHENMFWYRQDPGLGLRLIYFSYDVKMKEKGDIPEGYSVSREKKERFSLILESASTNQTSMYLCASSLWATGELFFGEGSRLTVL.

This clonotype was seen many times. The chain recombines TRBV28 with TRBJ1-6; maybe TRBD1 (5 bases). The CDR3 is made up of 16 amino acids. The V gene's germline CDR1 is MDHEN and CDR2 SYDVKM. V lost 2 bases, J lost 10 bases, and 18 bases lay in between. Here the CDR3 reads CASSLTTGTIRSPLHF. The CDR3 DNA reads as TGTGCCAGCAGTTTAACTACCGGGACTATACGGTCACCCCTCCACTTT.

This clonotype was observed a few times. The rearrangement links TRBV5-1 to TRBJ1-6; D may be TRBD1 (6 bases). In germline, CDR1 is SGHRS, CDR2 YFSETQ. V lost 4 bases to trimming and J lost 7 bases, with 18 bases between them. This CDR3 is 16 amino acids long. CDR3 sequence: CASSLQSQGGNSPLHF. For the CDR3, the DNA is TGCGCCAGCAGCCTTCAATCACAGGGCGGCAATTCACCCCTCCACTTT. Filled out from reference TRBV5-1 and TRBJ1-6, the complete variable domain reads KAGVTQTPRYLIKTRGQQVTLSCSPISGHRSVSWYQQTPGQGLQFLFEYFSETQRNKGNFPGRFSGRQFSNSRSEMNVSTLELGDSALYLCASSLQSQGGNSPLHFGNGTRLTVT.

This clonotype was picked up many times. The chain uses TRBV11-2 and TRBJ2-1, with D perhaps matching TRBD2 (6 bases). The CDR3 contains 20 residues. Germline lookup yields CDR1 SGHAT and CDR2 FQNNGV. Trimming shortened V by 6 bases and J by 1 base, and 28 bases separated the two germline ends. CDR3 sequence reads: CASRYYRPGPSGRSYNEQFF. CDR3 DNA sequence: TGTGCCAGCAGATATTATAGACCGGGACCCTCGGGGAGGTCCTACAATGAGCAGTTCTTC.

This clonotype has more than one count but fewer than ten. The chain links TRBV12-3 or TRBV12-4 to TRBJ1-5, with unresolved D. The CDR3 length is 13 residues. Trimming pared 2 bases from V and 6 bases from J, leaving 8 bases between. CDR3 loop: CASSLSLGQPQHF. The CDR3 nucleotides are TGTGCCAGCAGTTTATCATTAGGTCAGCCCCAGCATTTT.

Details on this clonotype: A read error may produce the germline difference seen at one junction end. This chain links TRBV11-2 with TRBJ2-3, with TRBD1 matching 9 bases. The CDR3 totals 15 residues. The V gene's germline CDR1 is SGHAT and CDR2 FQNNGV. The CDR3 sequence: CASSFGDRVTDTQNF. For the CDR3, the DNA is TGTGCCAGCAGCTTCGGGGACAGGGTTACAGATACGCAGAATTTT.

The chain is built from TRBV9 and TRBJ2-1, with 11 bases lining up with TRBD1. V lost 3 bases, J lost 9 bases, and 5 bases stayed unmatched. The germline gives CDR1 SGDLS, CDR2 YYNGEE. This CDR3 has 14 amino acids. CDR3 in amino acids: CASSEGTGGSEQFF. As DNA, the CDR3 is TGTGCCAGCAGCGAGGGGACAGGGGGGTCTGAGCAGTTCTTC.

This clonotype was recorded many times. The V and J genes are TRBV6-1 and TRBJ1-5; D is perhaps TRBD1 (5 bases). Germline V gene sequence: CDR1 MNHNS, CDR2 SASEGT. The CDR3 consists of 14 residues. The V end lost 4 bases, the J end lost 2 bases, and 9 bases lay between the germline ends. The CDR3 reads CASSGEGGNQPQHF. The CDR3 DNA sequence: TGTGCCAGCAGTGGTGAAGGGGGCAATCAGCCCCAGCATTTT.

About this clonotype itself: A read error may account for a junction end that differs from germline. The chain employs TRBV2 and TRBJ2-5, with no clear D. The CDR3 is 14 amino acids. The germline gives CDR1 SNHLY, CDR2 FYNNEI. The CDR3 bases are TGTGCCAGCAACCCGGACCCTGTCCAAGAGGCCCAGTACTTC. It codes for CASNPDPVQEAQYF.

This clonotype was seen repeatedly, ten times or more. The chain has TRBV7-8 and TRBJ2-1; 13 nucleotides line up with TRBD2. Germline-derived CDR1 and CDR2 are SGHVS and FQNEAQ. The CDR3 has 16 amino acids. The V gene end was trimmed by 5 bases and the J gene end by 7 bases; junction bases not matched to a gene: 8. The CDR3 nucleotides read TGTGCCAGCAGCAAAAGGACTAGCGGGAGTAGTAATGAGCAGTTCTTC. Translated, it gives CASSKRTSGSSNEQFF.

Comment on this clonotype: A much larger clone differs from this one at a single base, so this may be a read error. The V call is TRBV28, the J call TRBJ1-2; D is possibly TRBD1 (6 bases). Germline CDR1 reads MDHEN; CDR2 reads SYDVKM. The V end was cut by 10 bases, the J end by 2 bases, with 17 bases between. This CDR3 contains 14 residues. The CDR3 nucleotides read TGTGCCACCCTCAAGGGGGGGCGGAACTATGGCTACACCTTC. It yields the protein CATLKGGRNYGYTF.

The sample holds many counts of this clonotype. The chain has TRBV7-2 and TRBJ2-2; TRBD1 aligns across 8 bases. The CDR3 has 15 residues. Germline CDR1 and CDR2: SGHTA and FQGNSA. Losses at the gene ends were 2 bases for V and 2 bases for J; bases not matched to a gene: 1. The DNA of the CDR3 is TGTGCCAGCAGCTTAACAGGGGGTAACACCGGGGAGCTGTTTTTT. The encoded protein is CASSLTGGNTGELFF.

This clonotype was counted a few times. The chain joins TRBV4-3 to TRBJ1-4, with D possibly TRBD1 on 5 matching bases. The V and J ends lost 4 bases and 3 bases respectively, with 15 bases between them. The CDR3 spans 16 residues. CDR1 LGHNA and CDR2 YSLEER come from the germline V gene. The CDR3 sequence is CASSPGPGGANEKLFF. The CDR3 DNA is TGCGCCAGCAGCCCCGGCCCGGGGGGAGCTAATGAAAAACTGTTTTTT.

In this sample, this clonotype turned up many times. The rearrangement uses TRBV28 and TRBJ2-3; 7 bases map to TRBD1. The germline V gene encodes CDR1 MDHEN and CDR2 SYDVKM. The V gene end was trimmed by 5 bases and the J gene end by 2 bases; junction bases not matched to a gene: 7. There are 15 residues in the CDR3. For the CDR3, the DNA is TGTGCCAGCAGTAGCCCCGGGACAGCCACAGATACGCAGTATTTT. Its protein is CASSSPGTATDTQYF.

The chain employs TRBV28 and TRBJ2-1; D is unclear. The V end was cut by 3 bases, the J end by 0 bases, with 9 bases between. Germline V gene lookup returns CDR1 MDHEN and CDR2 SYDVKM. The CDR3 contains 15 residues. The CDR3 DNA follows: TGTGCCAGCAGTTTTTCTACACACTCCTACAATGAGCAGTTCTTC. Translating gives CASSFSTHSYNEQFF.

V and J are TRBV9 and TRBJ2-1; 11 nucleotides agree with TRBD2. Unmatched junction bases numbered 8, after V lost 3 bases and J lost 9 bases. This CDR3 contains 15 residues. CDR1 and CDR2 from the germline V gene are SGDLS and YYNGEE. The CDR3 protein is CASSATSGIVGEQFF. CDR3 in DNA: TGTGCCAGCAGCGCGACTAGCGGGATAGTGGGTGAGCAGTTCTTC.

This clonotype was counted many times. This chain links TRBV7-8 with TRBJ2-3, with 7 nucleotides matching TRBD2. Per the germline V gene, CDR1 is SGHVS and CDR2 is FQNEAQ. This CDR3 is 15 amino acids long. The trim removed 2 bases at V and 4 bases at J, leaving 6 bases unmatched. CDR3 sequence reads: CASSLSSGIADTQYF. CDR3 sequence (DNA): TGTGCCAGCAGCTTAAGCAGCGGGATCGCAGATACGCAGTATTTT.

The V and J genes are TRBV28 and TRBJ2-3; 8 bases match TRBD2. CDR1 and CDR2 (germline): MDHEN, SYDVKM. With 4 bases clipped from V and 4 bases from J, the junction kept 4 bases outside the gene matches. This CDR3 is 14 amino acids long. Written as DNA, the CDR3 is TGTGCCAGCAGTTACAGCGGGAGCCCAGATACGCAGTATTTT. This encodes CASSYSGSPDTQYF.

This clonotype was detected many times. J is TRBJ2-7 and V is TRBV7-9; weak D call: TRBD1 (5 bases). CDR1 SEHNR and CDR2 FQNEAQ come from the germline V gene (reference sequence). V was clipped by 3 bases and J by 5 bases, with 14 bases between them. The CDR3 runs 14 residues. The CDR3 nucleotides are TGTGCCAGCAGCTTCGGTTCCAGGGTCCACGAGCAGTACTTC. This sequence encodes CASSFGSRVHEQYF. Combining the CDR3 with reference TRBV7-9 and TRBJ2-7 gives the whole variable domain DTGVSQNPRHKITKRGQNVTFRCDPISEHNRLYWYRQTLGQGPEFLTYFQNEAQLEKSRLLSDRFSAERPKGSFSTLEIQRTEQGDSAMYLCASSFGSRVHEQYFGPGTRLTVT.

In its sample, this clonotype was seen a few times. The chain recombines TRBV30 with TRBJ1-2; D is unresolved. CDR1 is GTSNPN, CDR2 SVGIG, per germline (reference sequence). The CDR3 runs 12 residues. Trimming removed 3 bases from V and 2 bases from J, with 7 bases in between. The CDR3 sequence is CAWRAGNYGYTF. The CDR3 region has the DNA TGTGCCTGGAGGGCCGGAAACTATGGCTACACCTTC.

This clonotype was seen many times. The V gene is TRBV7-2, the J gene TRBJ2-5; 9 bases map to TRBD2. Germline trimming cut 5 bases from V and 5 bases from J; bases unmatched to any gene: 9. This CDR3 comprises 15 residues. The germline V gene encodes CDR1 SGHTA and CDR2 FQGNSA. CDR3 bases: TGTGCCAGCAGCCCTTTGAGCGGGGGGTGGGAGACCCAGTACTTC. It yields the protein CASSPLSGGWETQYF.

This clonotype appeared many times. The V gene is TRBV28, the J gene TRBJ2-6, with unresolved D. The germline CDR1 and CDR2 sequences are MDHEN and SYDVKM. This CDR3 has 13 residues. The V end was cut by 9 bases, the J end by 1 base, with 7 bases between. Here the CDR3 reads CASVTSGANVLTF. CDR3 coding DNA: TGTGCCAGTGTAACATCTGGGGCCAACGTCCTGACTTTC.

The chain couples TRBV28 to TRBJ2-5; TRBD1 agrees at 7 bases. The CDR3 extends over 16 amino acids. V gave up 4 bases and J gave up 2 bases; unmatched junction bases: 10. Per germline, CDR1 MDHEN and CDR2 SYDVKM. CDR3 DNA sequence: TGTGCCAGCAGTTCCCTTCACGACAGGGAGCAAGAGACCCAGTACTTC. Residues: CASSSLHDREQETQYF.

This clonotype has ten or more counts. J is TRBJ2-7 and V is TRBV7-8, with 14 bases matching TRBD2. V lost 4 bases to trimming and J lost 6 bases; unmatched junction nucleotides: 8. Germline CDR1 and CDR2: SGHVS and FQNEAQ. This CDR3 comprises 16 residues. The chain's CDR3 is CASSYTGTSGRREQYF. CDR3 in DNA: TGTGCCAGCAGCTACACAGGGACTAGCGGGAGACGCGAGCAGTACTTC.

About this clonotype itself: One end of the junction does not line up with germline, which may come from a read error. CDR3 residues: CASSRGTGETQRF. The CDR3 nucleotides read TGTGCCAGCAGCCGAGGGACAGGGGAGACCCAGCGTTTT. This rearrangement joins TRBV6-2 or TRBV6-3 to TRBJ1-5; 10 bases are a match to TRBD1. There are 13 residues in the CDR3. The germline gives CDR1 MNHEY, CDR2 SVGEGT.

This clonotype has more than one count but fewer than ten. The chain employs TRBV28 and TRBJ1-1; D perhaps matches TRBD1 (5 bases). In germline, CDR1 is MDHEN, CDR2 SYDVKM. CDR3 size: 14 residues. The ends were cut back, 8 bases at V and 5 bases at J, with 18 bases in the middle. The CDR3 loop is CASFRRGLTTEAFF. DNA for the CDR3: TGTGCCAGCTTTAGACGGGGGTTGACAACTGAAGCTTTCTTT.

This clonotype was detected many times. The chain couples TRBV7-2 to TRBJ1-4; 7 positions agree with TRBD1. CDR3 length: 15 residues. After removal of 5 bases from V and 5 bases from J, the junction contained 8 bases not matched to a gene. Germline CDR1 and CDR2: SGHTA and FQGNSA. For the CDR3, the DNA is TGTGCCAGCAGCAAAGACAGGGTTGGCAATGAAAAACTGTTTTTT. Translated, it gives CASSKDRVGNEKLFF.

V gene TRBV2 combines with J gene TRBJ1-1; D gene uncertain. V gave up 3 bases and J gave up 8 bases, with 4 bases separating them. CDR1 and CDR2 from the germline V gene are SNHLY and FYNNEI. The CDR3 sequence is 10 residues long. For the CDR3, the DNA is TGTGCCAGCAGTGACAGGGAAGCTTTCTTT. This translates into CASSDREAFF. Variable domain in full (rest from reference TRBV2 and TRBJ1-1): EPEVTQTPSHQVTQMGQEVILRCVPISNHLYFYWYRQILGQKVEFLVSFYNNEISEKSEIFDDQFSVERPDGSNFTLKIRSTKLEDSAMYFCASSDREAFFGQGTRLTVV.

This clonotype occurred many times. The V and J genes are TRBV28 and TRBJ1-5; D gene unclear. This CDR3 has 14 residues. Germline assignment: CDR1 MDHEN and CDR2 SYDVKM. Trimming removed 6 bases from V and 3 bases from J, with 12 bases in between. In nucleotides, the CDR3 is TGTGCCAGCAGATTGGAACAGTTCAATCAGCCCCAGCATTTT. Protein sequence: CASRLEQFNQPQHF.